This section outlines one TCR beta chain sequence together with its context. The germline V gene encodes CDR1 DFQATT and CDR2 SNEGSKA (reference sequence). The CDR3 is 13 residues long. With 3 bases removed from V and 2 bases from J, the gap between germline ends came to 9 bases. The data were taken from a study of patients and donors after allogeneic stem cell transplantation. MiXCR, applied by TCRdb to the RT-PCR reads, yields one record per CDR3 protein. The data contain 100,000 to 130,000 distinct CDR3 sequences, 35% of them seen just once; the ten biggest clones take up around 25%. J is TRBJ2-3 and V is TRBV20-1; a possible D gene is TRBD1 (5 bases). Sample: blood, either unsorted or a sorted T cell fraction (not recorded which). This sequence originates from a human donor who was either an allogeneic HSCT recipient or a stem cell or donor lymphocyte infusion donor (not recorded which). It is not recorded whose cells these are; they may come from a transplant donor. CDR3 in DNA: TGCAGTGCTAGGGACACTTACACAGATACGCAGTATTTT. It yields the protein CSARDTYTDTQYF.